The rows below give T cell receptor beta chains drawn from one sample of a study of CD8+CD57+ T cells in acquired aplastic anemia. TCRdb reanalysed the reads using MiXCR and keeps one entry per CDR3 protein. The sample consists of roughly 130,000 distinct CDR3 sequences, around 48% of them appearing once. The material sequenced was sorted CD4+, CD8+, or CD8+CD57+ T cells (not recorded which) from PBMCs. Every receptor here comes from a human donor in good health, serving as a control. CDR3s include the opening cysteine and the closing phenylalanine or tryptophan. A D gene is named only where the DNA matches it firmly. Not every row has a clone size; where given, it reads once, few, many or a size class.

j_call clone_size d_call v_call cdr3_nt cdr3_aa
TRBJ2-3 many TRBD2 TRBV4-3 TGCGCCAGCAGCCAAGTCGGCGGGGGGTCCACACGGAATACGCAGTATTTT CASSQVGGGSTRNTQYF
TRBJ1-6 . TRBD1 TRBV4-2 TGTGCCAGCAGCCAAGATTGGAGGGGGCCTTCACCCCTCCACTTT CASSQDWRGPSPLHF
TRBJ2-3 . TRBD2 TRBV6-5 TGTGCCAGCAGTTGGAGGGCCGGCGGGAGTTCAGATACGCAGTATTTT CASSWRAGGSSDTQYF
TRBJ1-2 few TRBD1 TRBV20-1 TGCAGTGCTAGAGAGGACAGGGGGGTCTATGGCTACACCTTC CSAREDRGVYGYTF
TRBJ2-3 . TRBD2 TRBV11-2 TGTGCCAGCAGATACCGGGGATTAGCGGGGAAAGATACGCAGTATTTT CASRYRGLAGKDTQYF
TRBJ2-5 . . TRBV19 TGTGCCAGTAGTAAATACGAGGAGACCCAGTACTTC CASSKYEETQYF
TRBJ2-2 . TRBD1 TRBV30 TGTGCCTGGATCCCGGGACAGGTCCTCACCGGGGAGCTGTTTTTT CAWIPGQVLTGELFF
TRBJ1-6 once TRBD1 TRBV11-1 TGTGCCAGCAGCTTCGGGACAGGGGCCTTCAATTCACCCCTCCACTTT CASSFGTGAFNSPLHF
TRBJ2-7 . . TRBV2 TGTGCCAGCAGGATCGACTACGAGCAGTACTTC CASRIDYEQYF
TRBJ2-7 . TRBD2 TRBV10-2 TGCGCCAGCAGTGAGCCTAGCGGAGCTTCCTACGAGCAGTACTTC CASSEPSGASYEQYF
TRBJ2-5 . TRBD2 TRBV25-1 TGTGCCAGCAGTGAGAACCGACTAGCGGGGGCGGGGGAGACCCAGTACTTC CASSENRLAGAGETQYF
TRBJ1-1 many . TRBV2 TGTGCCAGCAGTACAGGGAGAGGGGACACTGAAGCTTTCTTT CASSTGRGDTEAFF
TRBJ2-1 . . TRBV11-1 TGTGCCAGCAGCTTCAGGTCCGGGACGGTAGACAATGAGCAGTTCTTC CASSFRSGTVDNEQFF
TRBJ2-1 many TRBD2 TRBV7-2 TGTGCCAGCAGCTTCGGACTAGCGGGGGGGGAAAACAATGAGCAGTTCTTC CASSFGLAGGENNEQFF
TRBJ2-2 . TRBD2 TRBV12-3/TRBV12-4 TGTGCCGGCAGTTCTAGCGGGGCAACCGGGGAGCTGTTTTTT CAGSSSGATGELFF
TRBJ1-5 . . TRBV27 TGTGCCAGCAGTCCCCGGGGGGATGTGGGGTCGGGACAGCCCCAGCATTTT CASSPRGDVGSGQPQHF
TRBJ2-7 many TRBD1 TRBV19 TGTGCCAGTAGTACCACCGCCCCGGGACAGTCCTCGGGGGAGCAGTACTTC CASSTTAPGQSSGEQYF
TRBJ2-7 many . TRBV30 TGTGCCTGGAGTGTAATGGGGTACGAGCAGTACTTC CAWSVMGYEQYF
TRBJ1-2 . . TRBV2 TGTGCCAGCAGTGAAGAGGGCTTCTATGGCTACACCTTC CASSEEGFYGYTF
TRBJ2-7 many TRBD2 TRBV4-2 TGTGCCAGCAGCCAAGATCAAACGGGGGGGAGCTCCTACGAGCAGTACTTC CASSQDQTGGSSYEQYF
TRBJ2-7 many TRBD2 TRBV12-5 TGTGCTAGTGGTTCGGGACTAGCGGAATCGGGCGAGCAGTACTTC CASGSGLAESGEQYF
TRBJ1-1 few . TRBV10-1 TGCGCCAGCAGTGAAACCAGATGGTGGAACACTGAAGCTTTCTTT CASSETRWWNTEAFF
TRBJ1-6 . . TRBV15 TGTGCCACCAGCAGAGAAGGGGGGCAGGATTCACCCCTCCACTTT CATSREGGQDSPLHF
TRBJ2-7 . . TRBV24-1 TGTGCCACCAGTGATCAAGAGTTATCAAGCGAGCAGTACTTC CATSDQELSSEQYF
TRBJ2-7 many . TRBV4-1 TGCGCCAGCAGCTTCACCCCCGCCGGCAGGGGCGCCTACGAGCAGTACTTC CASSFTPAGRGAYEQYF
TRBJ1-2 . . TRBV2 TGTGCCAGCAGTTTATCCCAGAAACTGTACTATGGCTACACCTTC CASSLSQKLYYGYTF
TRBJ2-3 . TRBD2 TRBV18 TGTGCCAGCTCACCAAAGGTCGGGGGGACCACAGATACGCAGTATTTT CASSPKVGGTTDTQYF
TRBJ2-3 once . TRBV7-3 TGTGCCAGCAGCTTGTCATCGACGGGTACGCAGTATTTT CASSLSSTGTQYF
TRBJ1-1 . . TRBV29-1 TGCAGCGCCGAGGGGAAGTACACTGAAGCTTTCTTT CSAEGKYTEAFF
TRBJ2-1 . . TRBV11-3 TGTGCCAGCAGCTTAAACCAGGGTGAGCAGTTCTTC CASSLNQGEQFF
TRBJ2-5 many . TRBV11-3 TGTGCCAGCAGCTTATCCCTAGTGTCTGAGACCCAGTACTTC CASSLSLVSETQYF
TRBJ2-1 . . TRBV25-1 TGTGCCAGCAGTAGAGGGCAGACGTACAATGAGCAGTTCTTC CASSRGQTYNEQFF
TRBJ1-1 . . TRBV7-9 TGTGCCAGCAGCTTAGCAGCGTATGAAGCTTTCTTT CASSLAAYEAFF